These 18 T cell receptor beta chains originate from one sample sequenced in a study of blood T cells in healthy people across ages. Alongside a J-beta primer mix, a sample-barcoded 5' primer served in a second PCR lasting about 6 to 11 cycles. TCRdb re-called the 5' RACE reads with MiXCR, one entry per CDR3 protein. The table records hundreds of thousands of distinct CDR3 sequences, 32% of them present only once. Sequenced material: blood. The receptors stem from a woman of 80 years or more in good health.

This clonotype appeared many times. The chain carries TRBV6-1 and TRBJ2-3; 9 bases are shared with TRBD1. V dropped 6 bases and J dropped 5; count of bases not matched to a gene: 9. This CDR3 region has 15 residues. CDR1 and CDR2 from the germline V gene are MNHNS and SASEGT. Here the CDR3 reads CASRPLGQGLDTQYF. The CDR3 DNA reads TGTGCCAGCAGGCCCCTAGGACAGGGGCTAGATACGCAGTATTTT.

This chain joins TRBV7-3 and TRBJ2-1, with D possibly called TRBD1 or TRBD2 (7 bases each). The CDR3 sequence is 15 residues long. Germline CDR1 is SGHTA and CDR2 is FQGTGA. The V and J ends lost 6 bases and 8 bases respectively, with 20 bases between them. Here the CDR3 DNA reads TGTGCCAGCAGTATAGGGGGCGGGAGTAGGGATGAGCAGTTCTTC. Translating gives CASSIGGGSRDEQFF.

A few counts support this clonotype. J is TRBJ2-2 and V is TRBV6-2 or TRBV6-3, with unresolved D. This CDR3 is 14 amino acids long. The ends were cut back, 0 bases at V and 5 bases at J, with 7 bases in the middle. In germline, CDR1 is MNHEY, CDR2 SVGEGT. The CDR3 spells CASSYSAGTGELFF. The DNA of the CDR3 is TGTGCCAGCAGTTACTCGGCCGGGACCGGGGAGCTGTTTTTT.

This clonotype has only a few counts. It may be a read error: a sequence one base away is much more abundant. This chain connects TRBV6-5 to TRBJ2-7; 10 bases fit TRBD1. The J call may be incorrect, as the DNA end agrees better with TRBJ2-5. CDR3 length: 19 amino acids. Germline lookup yields CDR1 MNHEY and CDR2 SVGAGI. The CDR3 here is CASSYAPAWTGGMLETQYF. The CDR3 bases are TGTGCCAGCAGTTACGCACCAGCCTGGACAGGGGGTATGTTAGAGACCCAGTACTTC.

The CDR3 bases are TGCAGTGCTAGAGATATACAGGGGAAGGATGAAAAACTGTTTTTT. Its translation: CSARDIQGKDEKLFF. The gene calls are TRBV20-1 and TRBJ1-4; TRBD1 matches at 7 bases. The trim removed 0 bases at V and 6 bases at J, leaving 7 bases unmatched. This CDR3 has 15 residues. Looked up from germline, CDR1 is DFQATT and CDR2 is SNEGSKA (reference sequence).

At least ten counts were recorded for this clonotype. The chain joins TRBV12-3 or TRBV12-4 to TRBJ1-2; D perhaps matches TRBD1 (5 bases). The CDR3 totals 14 residues. Deletions cut 6 bases from V and 5 bases from J, with 16 bases between. The CDR3 DNA reads as TGTGCCAGCAGAAGAGACAGTGATGCTTATGGCTACACCTTC. Translated, it gives CASRRDSDAYGYTF.

The chain links TRBV5-1 to TRBJ1-4; 7 bases agree with TRBD1. Germline V gives CDR1 SGHRS, CDR2 YFSETQ. V lost 2 bases to trimming and J lost 5 bases; unmatched junction nucleotides: 3. The CDR3 is made up of 14 amino acids. The CDR3 loop reads CASSFQGENEKLFF. The CDR3 nucleotides are TGCGCCAGCAGCTTCCAGGGGGAAAATGAAAAACTGTTTTTT.

The chain has TRBV2 and TRBJ1-1, with TRBD1 as a possible D gene (6 bases). Trimming removed 6 bases from V and 4 bases from J, with 15 bases in between. This CDR3 is 14 amino acids long. CDR1 and CDR2 from the germline V gene are SNHLY and FYNNEI. CDR3 region: CASRFWDKSTEAFF. The CDR3 DNA reads TGTGCCAGCAGGTTCTGGGACAAGAGCACTGAAGCTTTCTTT.

This clonotype was recorded at least ten times. The chain couples TRBV6-2 or TRBV6-3 to TRBJ2-1, with D uncertain. The germline CDR1 and CDR2 sequences are MNHEY and SVGEGT. Trimming left V 4 bases short and J 4 bases short, with 14 bases between. The CDR3 contains 15 residues. For the CDR3, the DNA is TGTGCCAGCAGTTCCTCGGCAGACCTATACAATGAGCAGTTCTTC. It encodes CASSSSADLYNEQFF.

This chain joins TRBV7-2 and TRBJ1-4; 9 bases align to TRBD1. The CDR3 is made up of 14 amino acids. Trimming cost V 5 bases and J 7 bases; bases outside gene matches: 5. Germline V gives CDR1 SGHTA, CDR2 FQGNSA. The CDR3 DNA reads as TGTGCCAGCAGCCCCAGGACAGGGGTTGAAAAACTGTTTTTT. Translating it yields CASSPRTGVEKLFF. The full variable domain, completed using reference TRBV7-2 and TRBJ1-4, is GAGVSQSPSNKVTEKGKDVELRCDPISGHTALYWYRQSLGQGLEFLIYFQGNSAPDKSGLPSDRFSAERTGGSVSTLTIQRTQQEDSAVYLCASSPRTGVEKLFFGSGTQLSVL.

This clonotype showed up many times. The chain couples TRBV3-1 to TRBJ2-3, with no clear D. Germline CDR1 and CDR2: LGHDT and YNNKEL (reference sequence). CDR3 length equals 13 residues. V lost 3 bases, J lost 1 base, and 5 bases lay in between. CDR3: CASSHRRTDTQYF. As DNA, the CDR3 is TGTGCCAGCAGCCATCGTCGCACAGATACGCAGTATTTT.

This clonotype occurred many times. The chain links TRBV6-2 or TRBV6-3 to TRBJ1-1; no clear D. Trimming took 8 bases from V and 3 from J, leaving 16 bases between them. CDR1 and CDR2 from the germline V gene are MNHEY and SVGEGT. The CDR3 loop spans 14 amino acids. In DNA form, the CDR3 reads TGTGCCAGCCGGCCAAGCGCCCCATACACTGAAGCTTTCTTT. It specifies CASRPSAPYTEAFF.

The chain links TRBV2 to TRBJ1-5; D may be TRBD1 (5 bases). Trimming took off 6 bases at V and 0 bases at J, with 9 bases between the two ends. Germline lookup yields CDR1 SNHLY and CDR2 FYNNEI. The CDR3 is 14 residues long. CDR3 DNA sequence: TGTGCCAGCAGGGGACGGTATAGCAATCAGCCCCAGCATTTT. Translated: CASRGRYSNQPQHF.

This chain links TRBV29-1 with TRBJ2-2, with TRBD1 identical over 9 bases. The V gene's germline CDR1 is SQVTM and CDR2 ANQGSEA. Trimming took 1 base from V and 13 from J; bases not matched to a gene: 19. The CDR3 sequence is 17 residues long. The CDR3 here is CSVEAGTGTGLFPLLFF. CDR3 DNA sequence: TGCAGCGTTGAAGCCGGGACCGGGACAGGGTTATTCCCTTTGCTGTTTTTT.

This clonotype has just a few counts. A much larger clone sits a single nucleotide away, making a read error possible. The rearrangement joins TRBV6-4 to TRBJ2-3; 7 bases map to TRBD1. The J segment lost 5 bases and the V segment lost 4 bases, leaving 9 bases of the junction unmatched. CDR3 length: 15 residues. From germline, CDR1 is MRHNA and CDR2 SNTAGT. CDR3 amino acids: CASSARPGGGDTQYF. CDR3 bases: TGTGCCAGCAGTGCCCGGCCAGGGGGTGGAGATACGCAGTATTTT.

Regarding this clonotype: Its ends do not fully match the called genes, so a read error is possible. The V and J genes are TRBV9 and TRBJ1-5; TRBD1 might be the D (5 bases). Germline V gene lookup returns CDR1 SGDLS and CDR2 YYNGEE. This CDR3 region has 15 residues. The CDR3 loop reads CGSSVAGGARQPQHF. The CDR3 DNA is TGTGGCAGCAGCGTAGCTGGCGGGGCGCGGCAGCCCCAGCATTTT.

This rearrangement joins TRBV12-5 to TRBJ1-2, with 10 bases identical to TRBD1. Germline CDR1 and CDR2: LGHNT and FRNRAP. V was pared by 3 bases and J by 4 bases, with 8 bases of the junction left unmatched. The CDR3 extends over 16 amino acids. DNA of the CDR3: TGTGCTAGTGGTTTAGAAGCCGGGACAGGGGTCTATGGCTACACCTTC. Its protein is CASGLEAGTGVYGYTF.

This clonotype was detected many times. J is TRBJ2-7 and V is TRBV7-9; the D gene is possibly TRBD1 (6 bases). V lost 5 bases and J 7 bases, leaving 21 bases between the germline ends. This CDR3 region has 15 residues. Germline V gene lookup returns CDR1 SEHNR and CDR2 FQNEAQ (reference sequence). CDR3 in amino acids: CASSPRGPSAEEQYF. The CDR3 bases are TGTGCCAGCAGCCCCAGGGGACCCTCGGCTGAGGAGCAGTACTTC.